The rows below give T cell receptor beta chains drawn from one sample of a study of cytomegalovirus exposure and HLA in healthy donors. Profiled with immunoSEQ multiplex PCR; TCRdb holds only in-frame clones, not every one. Among tens of thousands of clones listed, approximately 92% were seen once. The sequencing sample was made of PBMCs. These receptor sequences come from a man aged 18 to 30 in good health and CMV-seropositive. The CDR3 runs from the conserved cysteine through the conserved F or W. A D gene is named only where the DNA matches it firmly. Size values are once, few and many counts, or a class for expanded clones, and some rows have none.

size | J | D | V | DNA | CDR3
. | TRBJ1-5 | . | TRBV27 | TGTGCCAGCAGTTTAGGGGGCCATCAGCCCCAGCATTTT | CASSLGGHQPQHF
. | TRBJ2-7 | . | TRBV5-8 | TGTGCCAGCACCCGGACAGCCGGTACCTACGAGCAGTACTTC | CASTRTAGTYEQYF
. | TRBJ2-7 | . | TRBV27 | TGTGCCAGCACAGTCTTAGTAGGGAGTTCCTACGAGCAGTACTTC | CASTVLVGSSYEQYF
. | TRBJ2-1 | . | TRBV6-1 | TGTGCAGCAGGGGAATGGGGTGTATACAATGAGCAGTTCTTC | CAAGEWGVYNEQFF
. | TRBJ1-2 | TRBD1 | TRBV27 | TGTGCCAGCAGTTTCTACTTTTCGGGGGACAGCCCGGAAGGGGGCTACACCTTC | CASSFYFSGDSPEGGYTF
. | TRBJ1-2 | . | TRBV29-1 | TGCAGCGTCGGGAAAACGGACGGGAGAAGCTACACCTTC | CSVGKTDGRSYTF
. | TRBJ2-3 | . | TRBV19 | TGTGCCAGTAGTCCCGGGGTAACAGATACGCAGTATTTT | CASSPGVTDTQYF
. | TRBJ2-5 | TRBD1 | TRBV6-1 | TGTGCCAGTCGGGGACAGATTGTGGAGACCCAGTACTTC | CASRGQIVETQYF
. | TRBJ1-4 | . | TRBV18 | TGTGCCAGCTCACAAACTTCGACAGGCCATAATGAAAAACTGTTTTTT | CASSQTSTGHNEKLFF
. | TRBJ2-3 | . | TRBV28 | TGTGCCAGCAGTTTCTACGACTCGAAATACACAGATACGCAGTATTTT | CASSFYDSKYTDTQYF
. | TRBJ1-1 | . | TRBV28 | TGTGCCAGCAGTCCCCAGGGTAGAATAATGAACACTGAAGCTTTCTTT | CASSPQGRIMNTEAFF
. | TRBJ2-1 | TRBD2 | TRBV6-4 | TGTGCCAGCAGTGACTCTAGCGGGAGTATGAATGAGCAGTTCTTC | CASSDSSGSMNEQFF
. | TRBJ2-1 | TRBD2 | TRBV9 | TGTGCCAGCAGCGTAGCGCTAGCGGGATCCAATGAGCAGTTCTTC | CASSVALAGSNEQFF
. | TRBJ2-4 | . | TRBV13 | TGTGCCAGCAGCTTAGCGAGGTTGGGGGCTGCCAAAAACATTCAGTACTTC | CASSLARLGAAKNIQYF
. | TRBJ2-1 | TRBD1 | TRBV9 | TGTGCCAGCAGCGTAGTAGTGGGACAGATGACTGAGCAGTTCTTC | CASSVVVGQMTEQFF
. | TRBJ2-1 | TRBD2 | TRBV2 | TGTGCCAGCAGCATGACTAGCGGGAGGGCCAATGAGCAGTTCTTC | CASSMTSGRANEQFF
. | TRBJ2-3 | . | TRBV9 | TGTGCCAGCAGCGTCCAGGGGGGTGGAGATACGCAGTATTTT | CASSVQGGGDTQYF
. | TRBJ1-1 | TRBD1 | TRBV7-3 | TGTGCCAGCAGCTTAAGCACAGGGGTGGGAACTGAAGCTTTCTTT | CASSLSTGVGTEAFF
. | TRBJ2-1 | . | TRBV2 | TGTGCCAGCAGTGGGCCAGGGAAAATGAATGAGCAGTTCTTC | CASSGPGKMNEQFF
. | TRBJ2-7 | . | TRBV7-9 | TGTGCCAGCGGGACTCAAGGCTACTCCTACGAGCAGTACTTC | CASGTQGYSYEQYF
. | TRBJ1-1 | . | TRBV18 | TGTGCCAGCTCACCCCGGGACATCGCCATGAACACTGAAGCTTTCTTT | CASSPRDIAMNTEAFF
once | TRBJ2-1 | TRBD2 | TRBV18 | TGTGCCAGCTCACCACGGGTAGCGGGAGGGAGGTCCTACAATGAGCAGTTCTTC | CASSPRVAGGRSYNEQFF
once | TRBJ1-2 | . | TRBV4-1 | TGCGCCAGCAGCTTGAGGTATAACTATGGCTACACCTTC | CASSLRYNYGYTF
. | TRBJ2-1 | TRBD1 | TRBV5-1 | TGCGCCAGCACTAAAGCAACAGGGGGCTTAGGGTCCTACAATGAGCAGTTCTTC | CASTKATGGLGSYNEQFF
. | TRBJ2-2 | TRBD2 | TRBV27 | TGTGCCAGCAGTGTAACCGCTCGCGGGAGAGGGACCGGGGAGCTGTTTTTT | CASSVTARGRGTGELFF
. | TRBJ2-3 | TRBD2 | TRBV15 | TGTGCCACCAGCAGAGATGTTACTAGCGGGAGGGTGGCAGATACGCAGTATTTT | CATSRDVTSGRVADTQYF
. | TRBJ2-3 | TRBD1 | TRBV28 | TGTGCCAGCAGTTTGGTACAGGGGTCCTCCCGAGATACGCAGTATTTT | CASSLVQGSSRDTQYF
. | TRBJ2-1 | TRBD2 | TRBV6-1 | TGTGCCAGCAGTGAATTAGCGGGAGTGGGGAATGAGCAGTTCTTC | CASSELAGVGNEQFF
few | TRBJ2-7 | . | TRBV10-3 | TGTGCCATCAGTGAGTCGACTGAGCAGTACTTC | CAISESTEQYF
. | TRBJ2-7 | . | TRBV4-2 | TGTGCCAGCAGCCAAGATCGCACTAGCCCCTCCTACGAGCAGTACTTC | CASSQDRTSPSYEQYF
. | TRBJ2-7 | TRBD2 | TRBV30 | TGTGCCTGGAGGGCGGGAGGGCTCCACGAGCAGTACTTC | CAWRAGGLHEQYF
. | TRBJ2-3 | . | TRBV10-1 | TGCGCCAGCAGTGATGTAGCGAGAAGCACAGATACGCAGTATTTT | CASSDVARSTDTQYF
. | TRBJ2-1 | . | TRBV5-1 | TGCGCCAGCAGCCGAACAGGATTTGGTAGTTTTGACTCCAATGAGCAGTTCTTC | CASSRTGFGSFDSNEQFF
. | TRBJ2-7 | . | TRBV19 | TGTGCCAGTAGTATAGGAGAGGCCTACGAGCAGTACTTC | CASSIGEAYEQYF
. | TRBJ2-2 | . | TRBV7-9 | TGTGCCAGATTGGACATAAACACCGGGGAGCTGTTTTTT | CARLDINTGELFF
. | TRBJ2-7 | . | TRBV5-4 | TGTGCCAGCAGCTTTCAGGGGTACGGCGAGCAGTACTTC | CASSFQGYGEQYF
. | TRBJ2-7 | TRBD1 | TRBV6-5 | TGTGCCAGCAGTACAGGGGCCTACGAGCAGTACTTC | CASSTGAYEQYF
. | TRBJ2-1 | . | TRBV27 | TGTGCCAGCAGTTCCAGGGCGGATGAGCAGTTCTTC | CASSSRADEQFF
. | TRBJ1-5 | . | TRBV14 | TGTGCCAGCAGCCAAGGAGCTCAGCCCCAGCATTTT | CASSQGAQPQHF
. | TRBJ1-4 | TRBD1 | TRBV6-8 | TGTGCCAGCAGTTATAAGGGACAGGGGATTGAAAAACTGTTTTTT | CASSYKGQGIEKLFF
. | TRBJ1-1 | . | TRBV28 | TGTGCCAGCAGTTTACACACAGGGCCCATGAACACTGAAGCTTTCTTT | CASSLHTGPMNTEAFF
. | TRBJ2-7 | . | TRBV7-9 | TGTGCCAGCAGCTTATCGGGGGACCCCTACGAGCAGTACTTC | CASSLSGDPYEQYF
. | TRBJ1-1 | . | TRBV18 | TGTGCCAGCTCAGCAGGGGAGAACACTGAAGCTTTCTTT | CASSAGENTEAFF
. | TRBJ1-1 | . | TRBV30 | TGTGCCTGGAGTGTAGGGGGGAACACTGAAGCTTTCTTT | CAWSVGGNTEAFF
. | TRBJ2-7 | TRBD1 | TRBV19 | TGTGCCAGTAGTGGGGACAGGGGCCGCTCCTACGAGCAGTACTTC | CASSGDRGRSYEQYF
. | TRBJ1-3 | TRBD1 | TRBV5-4 | TGTGCCAGCAGCCCGGACAGGTACTCTGGAAACACCATATATTTT | CASSPDRYSGNTIYF
. | TRBJ2-1 | TRBD2 | TRBV18 | TGTGCCAGCTCACCTCTAGCGGGGACGTACAATGAGCAGTTCTTC | CASSPLAGTYNEQFF
. | TRBJ1-5 | . | TRBV10-3 | TGTGCCATCAGCGCTGGTACAGGTACAAATCAGCCCCAGCATTTT | CAISAGTGTNQPQHF
. | TRBJ1-2 | TRBD1 | TRBV10-3 | TGTGCCATCAGACAACCCCCCGGGACAGGGGCCTATGGCTACACCTTC | CAIRQPPGTGAYGYTF